These 29 T cell receptor beta chains were all obtained from the same sample, sequenced in a study of CD8 T cells in ankylosing spondylitis. General study points: Blood from ankylosing spondylitis patients appeared to carry a characteristic roughly eight-variant TCR beta motif.

No antigens are known for them. TCRdb fed the 5' RACE reads into MiXCR, producing one record per CDR3 protein. This table holds 500,000 or so distinct CDR3 sequences, over 4% found once. The specimen was blood, either unsorted or a sorted T cell fraction (not recorded which). The receptors come from a male donor with ankylosing spondylitis.

This clonotype was recorded at least ten times. The rearrangement uses TRBV5-1 and TRBJ2-1; 8 nucleotides agree with TRBD2. The CDR3 has 16 amino acids. The germline gives CDR1 SGHRS, CDR2 YFSETQ. Unmatched junction bases numbered 11, after V lost 6 bases and J lost 3 bases. The CDR3 reads CASNPAAGGYYNEQFF. CDR3 DNA sequence: TGCGCCAGCAACCCCGCGGCGGGAGGTTACTACAATGAGCAGTTCTTC.

Many counts were recorded for this clonotype. The chain uses TRBV20-1 and TRBJ1-5, with D tentatively TRBD1 (6 bases). The CDR3 sequence is 16 residues long. Trimming shortened V by 0 bases and J by 1 base, and 13 bases separated the two germline ends. CDR1 and CDR2 from the germline V gene are DFQATT and SNEGSKA (reference sequence). The DNA for the CDR3 is TGCAGTGCTAGAGATCCGGGGGGGCACAGCAATCAGCCCCAGCATTTT. Translated, it gives CSARDPGGHSNQPQHF.

This clonotype was seen repeatedly, ten times or more. The chain has TRBV4-2 and TRBJ2-5, with 9 nucleotides matching TRBD2. The length of the CDR3 is 15 residues. V was pared by 4 bases and J by 2 bases, with 5 bases of the junction left unmatched. Germline CDR1 and CDR2: LGHNA and YNFKEQ. CDR3 sequence (DNA): TGTGCCAGCAGCCTCATAGCGGGGGAGCAAGAGACCCAGTACTTC. It is translated as CASSLIAGEQETQYF.

This clonotype was picked up many times. CDR3 DNA: TGTGCCAGCAGCCCAGACGGGGGGATGAACTCCTACAATGAGCAGTTCTTC. It specifies CASSPDGGMNSYNEQFF. The rearrangement joins TRBV4-2 to TRBJ2-1, with 7 bases identical to TRBD2. V dropped 4 bases and J dropped 0; count of bases not matched to a gene: 9. The CDR3 sequence is 17 residues long. Looked up from germline, CDR1 is LGHNA and CDR2 is YNFKEQ.

This clonotype was seen ten or more times. CDR3 residues: CASSTGADTQYF. In DNA, the CDR3 is TGTGCCAGCAGTACCGGGGCGGATACGCAGTATTTT. The genes are TRBV27 and TRBJ2-3; D is possibly TRBD1 or TRBD2 (5 bases each). V lost 5 bases, J lost 6 bases, and 9 bases lay in between. This CDR3 region has 12 residues. Germline CDR1 is MNHEY and CDR2 is SMNVEV (reference sequence).

This clonotype was seen many times. The V and J genes are TRBV5-1 and TRBJ2-1; weak D call: TRBD2 (6 bases). V lost 0 bases, J lost 6 bases, and 13 bases lay in between. There are 15 residues in the CDR3. CDR1 is SGHRS and CDR2 is YFSETQ in the germline V gene. Here the CDR3 DNA reads TGCGCCAGCAGCTTGGGGCTCGGGAGCCTCAATGAGCAGTTCTTC. It codes for CASSLGLGSLNEQFF.

This chain uses TRBV28 with TRBJ2-3; D not certain. Germline CDR1 and CDR2: MDHEN and SYDVKM. The CDR3 consists of 17 residues. V lost 1 base and J 0 bases, leaving 14 bases between the germline ends. The CDR3 protein is CASSLLGQQSSTDTQYF. CDR3 nucleotide sequence: TGTGCCAGCAGTTTATTGGGTCAGCAATCTAGCACAGATACGCAGTATTTT.

This chain links TRBV3-1 with TRBJ2-1; possible D gene TRBD2, 6 bases. Germline CDR1 and CDR2: LGHDT and YNNKEL (reference sequence). The CDR3 is 16 residues long. Trimming stripped 0 bases from V and 6 bases from J, with 15 bases between. CDR3 in amino acids: CASSQDEAGPFNEQFF. CDR3 coding DNA: TGTGCCAGCAGCCAAGATGAGGCGGGGCCTTTCAATGAGCAGTTCTTC.

This clonotype was observed a handful of times. The chain is built from TRBV6-2 or TRBV6-3 and TRBJ2-2; 9 bases fit TRBD1. V lost 7 bases to trimming and J lost 3 bases; unmatched junction nucleotides: 3. The V gene's germline CDR1 is MNHEY and CDR2 SVGEGT. The CDR3 consists of 14 residues. The CDR3 DNA sequence: TGTGCCAGCACCAGACAGGGGGACACCGGGGAGCTGTTTTTT. This translates into CASTRQGDTGELFF.

At least ten counts were recorded for this clonotype. The rearrangement uses TRBV10-3 and TRBJ2-5; TRBD1 might be the D (6 bases). The CDR3 runs to 13 residues. Germline CDR1 reads ENHRY; CDR2 reads SYGVKD. V was cut by 0 bases and J by 4 bases, with 6 bases left in between. The CDR3 nucleotides are TGTGCCATCAGTGAGTCGGGGGCAGAGACCCAGTACTTC. Amino acids: CAISESGAETQYF.

This clonotype was picked up many times. This sequence joins TRBV20-1 and TRBJ2-1, with D perhaps TRBD1 (5 bases). Germline V gene data show CDR1 as DFQATT and CDR2 as SNEGSKA (reference sequence). V dropped 2 bases and J dropped 5 bases, with 13 bases sitting between them. The CDR3 is made up of 14 amino acids. DNA for the CDR3: TGCAGTGCTAGACGGGCAGGGCTGGACAATGAGCAGTTCTTC. Residues: CSARRAGLDNEQFF.

The chain recombines TRBV5-3 with TRBJ1-5; D not resolved. TRBV5-3 is an ORF; its function is uncertain. The CDR3 length is 15 residues. Deletions cut 1 base from V and 3 bases from J, with 11 bases between. This CDR3 is CARSLYGENNQPQHF. The CDR3 coding sequence is TGTGCCAGAAGCTTGTACGGCGAAAACAATCAGCCCCAGCATTTT.

This clonotype came up many times. V is TRBV27 and J is TRBJ2-7, with 7 bases aligning to TRBD1. Germline V CDR1 and CDR2: MNHEY, SMNVEV (reference sequence). CDR3 length equals 14 residues. V was pared by 2 bases and J by 3 bases, with 4 bases of the junction left unmatched. CDR3 loop: CASSLKGARYEQYF. In nucleotides, the CDR3 is TGTGCCAGCAGTTTAAAGGGGGCCCGCTACGAGCAGTACTTC.

Ten or more counts support this clonotype. The chain links TRBV10-3 to TRBJ1-1; no clear D gene. This CDR3 is 15 amino acids long. Germline CDR1 ENHRY, CDR2 SYGVKD. V lost 0 bases and J lost 6, with 14 bases in between. CDR3: CAISESTGSVAEAFF. The CDR3 DNA is TGTGCCATCAGTGAGTCGACGGGGAGCGTCGCTGAAGCTTTCTTT.

In this sample, this clonotype turned up many times. This chain links TRBV7-2 with TRBJ2-7; D possibly corresponds to TRBD1 (5 bases). Germline-derived CDR1 and CDR2 are SGHTA and FQGNSA. The length of the CDR3 is 15 residues. Trimming removed 3 bases from V and 1 base from J, with 13 bases in between. Here the CDR3 reads CASSFGDSSSYEQYF. The CDR3, as DNA: TGTGCCAGCAGCTTTGGAGACAGTTCATCCTACGAGCAGTACTTC.

The table lists this clonotype with many counts. V gene TRBV4-3 combines with J gene TRBJ2-3; 9 nucleotides match TRBD2. The germline V gene has CDR1 LGHNA and CDR2 YSLEER. Trimming removed 2 bases from V and 1 base from J; junction bases left unmatched: 1. The CDR3 has 15 residues. CDR3 protein: CASSQIAGGTDTQYF. The CDR3 DNA follows: TGCGCCAGCAGCCAAATAGCGGGGGGCACAGATACGCAGTATTTT.

CDR3 DNA: TGTGCCAGCAGCTTAGGGGGTCCTCTCTATGGCTACACCTTC. It yields the protein CASSLGGPLYGYTF. The chain carries TRBV7-6 and TRBJ1-2, with D uncertain. Between the trimmed V and J ends, which lost 1 base and 4 bases, there was a span of 10 bases. The CDR3 runs 14 residues. CDR1 is SGHVS and CDR2 is FNYEAQ in the germline V gene.

In its sample, this clonotype was seen many times. The chain uses TRBV4-3 and TRBJ2-5; TRBD1 agrees at 7 bases. Germline-derived CDR1 and CDR2 are LGHNA and YSLEER. This CDR3 comprises 15 residues. The V and J ends lost 4 bases and 2 bases, in that order; junction bases with no gene match: 7. The CDR3 nucleotides are TGCGCCAGCAGCCGGAACCGGGACAGTCAAGAGACCCAGTACTTC. This sequence encodes CASSRNRDSQETQYF.

This clonotype was detected many times. This chain links TRBV10-3 with TRBJ2-1; 12 bases line up with TRBD2. V lost 7 bases, J lost 5 bases, and 9 bases stayed unmatched. Germline V gene lookup returns CDR1 ENHRY and CDR2 SYGVKD. The CDR3 is made up of 16 amino acids. CDR3 sequence reads: CAIMATSGRRDNEQFF. The CDR3 coding sequence is TGTGCCATCATGGCGACTAGCGGGAGAAGGGACAATGAGCAGTTCTTC.

This clonotype was counted ten times or more. The chain combines TRBV5-4 with TRBJ2-1; D may correspond to TRBD1 or TRBD2 (6 bases each). CDR1 is SGHNT and CDR2 is YYREEE in the germline V gene (reference sequence). V lost 4 bases and J 9 bases, leaving 20 bases between the germline ends. The CDR3 has 15 amino acids. In nucleotides, the CDR3 is TGTGCCAGCAGCCAAACTGGGGGGCGCGCATCTGAGCAGTTCTTC. This codes for CASSQTGGRASEQFF.

This clonotype was recorded at least ten times. The rearrangement joins TRBV5-5 to TRBJ1-2; TRBD1 aligns across 7 bases. Looked up from germline, CDR1 is SGHKS and CDR2 is YYEKEE (reference sequence). The junction had 10 bases not matched to a gene; V was cut back by 6 bases and J by 5 bases. This CDR3 is built from 14 residues. CDR3 sequence reads: CASIPGQQPYGYTF. CDR3 sequence (DNA): TGTGCCAGCATTCCGGGACAGCAACCTTATGGCTACACCTTC.

There are many counts of this clonotype. The rearrangement links TRBV12-3 or TRBV12-4 to TRBJ1-1, with D unclear. Trimming took 1 base from V and 4 from J, leaving 7 bases between them. CDR3 length: 13 residues. The CDR3, as DNA: TGTGCCAGCAGTTTAGGGTGGAGCACTGAAGCTTTCTTT. This sequence encodes CASSLGWSTEAFF.

V and J are TRBV7-3 and TRBJ2-3; D gene ambiguous. Germline CDR1 and CDR2: SGHTA and FQGTGA. The CDR3 runs 16 residues. Trimming stripped 4 bases from V and 0 bases from J, with 14 bases between. The CDR3 here is CASSSGADRSTDTQYF. In DNA, the CDR3 is TGTGCCAGCAGCTCCGGCGCAGACCGAAGCACAGATACGCAGTATTTT.

This clonotype has a handful of counts. V usage is TRBV15 and J usage is TRBJ2-5, with 7 bases identical to TRBD1. This CDR3 has 15 amino acids. With 3 bases clipped from V and 7 bases from J, the junction kept 11 bases outside the gene matches. The germline V gene encodes CDR1 LNHNV and CDR2 YYDKDF (reference sequence). CDR3 residues: CATSSGRTGTGTQYF. The DNA for the CDR3 is TGTGCCACCAGCAGCGGTCGGACAGGTACAGGGACCCAGTACTTC. Using reference TRBV15 and TRBJ2-5 for the parts outside the CDR3, the full variable domain is DAMVIQNPRYQVTQFGKPVTLSCSQTLNHNVMYWYQQKSSQAPKLLFHYYDKDFNNEADTPDNFQSRRPNTSFCFLDIRSPGLGDTAMYLCATSSGRTGTGTQYFGPGTRLLVL.

This clonotype showed up many times. J is TRBJ2-7 and V is TRBV7-2; TRBD2 might be the D (6 bases). Per the germline V gene, CDR1 is SGHTA and CDR2 is FQGNSA. Trimming left V 5 bases short and J 4 bases short, with 24 bases between. This CDR3 contains 17 residues. The CDR3 sequence is CASSPGNIGGPEYEQYF. DNA of the CDR3: TGTGCCAGCAGCCCGGGAAACATCGGGGGTCCGGAATACGAGCAGTACTTC.

This clonotype was picked up many times. The chain links TRBV6-2 or TRBV6-3 to TRBJ1-2, with D possibly TRBD1 on 6 matching bases. Germline V lookup: CDR1 MNHEY, CDR2 SVGEGT. The CDR3 spans 13 residues. Deletions cut 4 bases from V and 13 bases from J, with 19 bases between. The CDR3 loop is CASSSRTERISTF. The CDR3 nucleotides read TGTGCCAGCAGTTCCCGGACAGAGAGGATATCCACCTTC.

This clonotype came up many times. This sequence joins TRBV7-9 and TRBJ2-7, with D perhaps assigned TRBD1 or TRBD2 (5 bases each). This CDR3 has 15 residues. V was shortened by 6 bases and J by 1 base, with 16 bases between the two germline ends. The germline CDR1 and CDR2 sequences are SEHNR and FQNEAQ (reference sequence). The DNA for the CDR3 is TGTGCCAGCAGTAACCGGGACGGCCCATCCTACGAGCAGTACTTC. Its protein product is CASSNRDGPSYEQYF.

This clonotype appeared many times. The chain couples TRBV10-3 to TRBJ1-1, with 10 bases matching TRBD1. With 7 bases clipped from V and 5 bases from J, the junction kept 10 bases outside the gene matches. The CDR3 contains 15 residues. Germline V gives CDR1 ENHRY, CDR2 SYGVKD. CDR3 amino acids: CAITSTGGSETEAFF. Here the CDR3 DNA reads TGTGCCATCACCTCGACAGGGGGCTCGGAGACTGAAGCTTTCTTT.

This clonotype was seen ten or more times. The J gene is TRBJ2-2, the V gene TRBV7-9; 12 nucleotides align to TRBD2. Trimming took 6 bases from V and 3 from J; bases not matched to a gene: 8. Germline V gives CDR1 SEHNR, CDR2 FQNEAQ (reference sequence). This CDR3 is built from 17 residues. In nucleotides, the CDR3 is TGTGCCAGCAGACCTCCGGGACTAGCGGGCTACACCGGGGAGCTGTTTTTT. It translates to CASRPPGLAGYTGELFF. Together with reference TRBV7-9 and TRBJ2-2, the CDR3 gives the full variable domain: DTGVSQNPRHKITKRGQNVTFRCDPISEHNRLYWYRQTLGQGPEFLTYFQNEAQLEKSRLLSDRFSAERPKGSFSTLEIQRTEQGDSAMYLCASRPPGLAGYTGELFFGEGSRLTVL.